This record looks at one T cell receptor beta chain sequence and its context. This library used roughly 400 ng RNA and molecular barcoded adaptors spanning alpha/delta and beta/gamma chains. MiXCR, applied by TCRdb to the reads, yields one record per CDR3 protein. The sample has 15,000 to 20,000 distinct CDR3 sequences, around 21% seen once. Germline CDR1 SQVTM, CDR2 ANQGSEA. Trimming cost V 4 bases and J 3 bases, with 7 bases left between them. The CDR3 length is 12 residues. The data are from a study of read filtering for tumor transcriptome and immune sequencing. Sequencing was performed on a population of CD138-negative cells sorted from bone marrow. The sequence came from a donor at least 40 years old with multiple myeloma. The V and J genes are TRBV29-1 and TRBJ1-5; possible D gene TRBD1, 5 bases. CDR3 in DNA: TGCAGCGTTGGAGGGGTCAATCAGCCCCAGCATTTT. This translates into CSVGGVNQPQHF.